These 2 T cell receptor beta chains were sequenced from one sample in a study of post-analysis software for immune sequencing data. Prepared TCR beta cDNA libraries contained unique molecular identifiers. Using its own MiXCR run on the PCR reads, TCRdb lists one record per CDR3 protein. Among 750,000 to 950,000 distinct CDR3 sequences listed, about 45% were seen once. Broader study findings: Patients had higher frequencies than controls of roughly 5 TRBV segments, including TRBV5-6, TRBV5-1 and TRBV20-1.

Antigens of these TCRs are unknown. The sequenced material came from blood. Every receptor here comes from a girl aged 10-17 years with multiple sclerosis.

This clonotype was seen more than once but under ten times. At one end the junction does not follow the germline gene, possibly because of a read error. The gene calls are TRBV10-3 and TRBJ1-2; tentative D call: TRBD1 (6 bases). The CDR3 runs 15 residues. CDR1 and CDR2 (germline): ENHRY, SYGVKD. CDR3: CTISVDSQANYGYTF. The CDR3 nucleotides read TGTACCATCAGTGTGGACAGCCAAGCTAACTATGGCTACACCTTC.

The sample holds a few counts of this clonotype. The chain employs TRBV6-6 and TRBJ2-3; D possibly corresponds to TRBD1 (7 bases). The length of the CDR3 is 16 residues. The germline V and J ends were trimmed by 0 bases and 4 bases, with 14 bases remaining between them. CDR1 is MNHNY and CDR2 is SVGAGI in the germline V gene (reference sequence). This chain's CDR3 is CASSYSRGDPSDTQYF. CDR3 sequence (DNA): TGTGCCAGCAGTTACTCCAGGGGGGACCCGTCAGATACGCAGTATTTT.